The T cell receptor beta chain under discussion was sequenced for a study of control samples from healthy donors and cancer patients. Generated by immunoSEQ multiplex PCR, the TCRdb table keeps only in-frame clones and is missing some. Of under 140,000 clones listed, approximately 87% are singletons. From germline, CDR1 is SEHNR and CDR2 FQNEAQ (reference sequence). The CDR3 sequence is 19 residues long. V was pared by 5 bases and J by 2 bases, with 27 bases between. Sequences were obtained from PBMCs. The chain has TRBV7-9 and TRBJ2-5; D possibly corresponds to TRBD2 (6 bases). This clonotype originated in a woman aged 55-69 years with lung cancer. The CDR3 nucleotides read TGTGCCAGCAGCCGTTCTTTGGGACTCCAACTGGATAAACAAGAGACCCAGTACTTC. It specifies CASSRSLGLQLDKQETQYF.